This T cell receptor (beta chain) was recovered during a study of identical twins. Study results and caveats: Invariant MAIT and iNKT cells are populations that could partly confound zero-insertion analyses. In beta out-of-frame sequences, the excess sharing between twins was weaker. Cord blood beta clonotypes present at high abundance carried fewer insertions; no such pattern appeared in memory repertoires.

The authors used template switching to add a universal primer site and gave cDNA unique molecular identifiers. TCRdb itself ran the 5' RACE reads through MiXCR, one entry per CDR3 protein. The sample includes hundreds of thousands of distinct CDR3 sequences, 8.6% of them seen just once. As for this clonotype: Its antigen is unidentified.

This sample was also put to use in a study of yellow fever vaccine responses in identical twins.

Sequenced input: PBMCs. This TCR came from a woman in her late teens or twenties in good health.

CDR3 sequence reads: CASTLRGWSEQYF. The CDR3 DNA is TGTGCCAGCACCCTCAGGGGATGGAGTGAGCAGTACTTC. The chain combines TRBV12-3 or TRBV12-4 with TRBJ2-7, with a possible D match to TRBD1 (6 bases). The CDR3 extends over 13 amino acids. V was trimmed by 7 bases and J by 7 bases, leaving 17 bases between them.